A single sample gave rise to the 18 T cell receptor beta chains below, sequenced in a study of T cell repertoires in cytomegalovirus infection. Which antigens these TCRs recognize remains unknown. TCRdb analysed the reads with MiXCR anew, one entry per CDR3 protein. The sample records roughly 500,000 distinct CDR3 sequences, about 42% being singletons. This specimen was cultured PBMCs, taken from culture after CMV antigen stimulation. These receptor sequences come from a human donor in good health (CMV status not recorded). Some clones in this sample may be carry-over from other donors' samples.

This clonotype was observed a few times. This chain joins TRBV7-9 and TRBJ1-1; 9 bases are a match to TRBD1. J gave up 5 bases and V 6 bases, and 7 bases lay outside the gene matches. CDR3 size: 14 residues. Germline lookup yields CDR1 SEHNR and CDR2 FQNEAQ (reference sequence). CDR3 loop: CASSPPGQGTEAFF. The CDR3 nucleotides read TGTGCCAGCAGTCCCCCGGGACAGGGAACTGAAGCTTTCTTT.

This clonotype was picked up a small number of times. V and J are TRBV4-1 and TRBJ1-5; TRBD1 is a possible D gene (5 bases). The CDR3 is made up of 16 amino acids. The germline CDR1 and CDR2 sequences are MGHRA and YSYEKL. V was clipped by 0 bases and J by 4 bases, with 13 bases between them. The DNA of the CDR3 is TGCGCCAGCAGCCAAGATTTGGGAACAGGTAATCAGCCCCAGCATTTT. Translation: CASSQDLGTGNQPQHF.

The chain employs TRBV20-1 and TRBJ2-5; the match to TRBD1 covers 8 bases. The length of the CDR3 is 14 residues. J was trimmed by 5 bases and V by 5 bases; bases with no gene match: 10. In germline, CDR1 is DFQATT, CDR2 SNEGSKA (reference sequence). Here the CDR3 reads CSAADRGVSETQYF. The DNA of the CDR3 is TGCAGTGCTGCCGACAGGGGAGTATCGGAGACCCAGTACTTC.

This clonotype showed up just a few times. The gene calls are TRBV6-1 and TRBJ1-3; unclear D gene. Germline lookup yields CDR1 MNHNS and CDR2 SASEGT. V was cut by 8 bases and J by 0 bases, with 23 bases left in between. CDR3 size: 18 residues. In DNA form, the CDR3 reads TGTGCCAGCGAGCCGAGTCGGCCGGGAACTTCCTCTGGAAACACCATATATTTT. It yields the protein CASEPSRPGTSSGNTIYF.

This clonotype was found a few times. The genes are TRBV12-3 or TRBV12-4 and TRBJ2-3, with D hard to call. The CDR3 contains 14 residues. Deletions cut 3 bases from V and 5 bases from J, with 12 bases between. For the CDR3, the DNA is TGTGCCAGCAGTTTCATGGGGTCGCGAGATACGCAGTATTTT. Translating it yields CASSFMGSRDTQYF.

The table lists this clonotype with a few counts. The chain uses TRBV7-2 and TRBJ2-1; D gene ambiguous. The CDR3 consists of 12 residues. Germline lookup yields CDR1 SGHTA and CDR2 FQGNSA. V was trimmed by 1 base and J by 11 bases, leaving 9 bases between them. The CDR3 nucleotides read TGTGCCAGCAGCTTAGAAGGCACGAAGCAGTTCTTC. Amino acid sequence: CASSLEGTKQFF.

The CDR3, as DNA: TGTGCCAGCTCGAAACCGGGACTAGGTTTCAATGAGCAGTTCTTC. This codes for CASSKPGLGFNEQFF. J is TRBJ2-1 and V is TRBV6-6, with TRBD2 matching 8 bases. Germline V gives CDR1 MNHNY, CDR2 SVGAGI (reference sequence). After removal of 8 bases from V and 6 bases from J, the junction contained 12 bases not matched to a gene. The CDR3 contains 15 residues.

The chain links TRBV7-6 to TRBJ1-2; D is unclear. The germline V gene has CDR1 SGHVS and CDR2 FNYEAQ. With 1 base removed from V and 6 bases from J, the gap between germline ends came to 12 bases. CDR3 length equals 14 residues. The DNA of the CDR3 is TGTGCCAGCAGCTTAGTCTCCGGTTTGGATGGCTACACCTTC. Its protein product is CASSLVSGLDGYTF.

The rearrangement links TRBV2 to TRBJ2-1; D might be TRBD1 or TRBD2, each matching 6 bases. V shed 6 bases and J shed 6 bases, with 21 bases lying between them. The length of the CDR3 is 16 residues. Germline CDR1 SNHLY, CDR2 FYNNEI. CDR3 sequence reads: CASRPTGGGSFNEQFF. CDR3 bases: TGTGCCAGCAGACCCACCGGAGGGGGATCGTTCAATGAGCAGTTCTTC.

This rearrangement joins TRBV12-3 or TRBV12-4 to TRBJ1-5; D is perhaps TRBD1 (5 bases). V was trimmed by 7 bases and J by 7 bases, leaving 17 bases between them. The CDR3 runs to 14 residues. The CDR3 bases are TGTGCCAGCACTCCCTCGGGGGGGGGGCAGCCCCAGCATTTT. This gives the protein CASTPSGGGQPQHF.

V usage is TRBV12-3 or TRBV12-4 and J usage is TRBJ1-1; TRBD1 aligns across 8 bases. The length of the CDR3 is 12 residues. CDR3 bases: TGTGCATCGGACAGGGCGAACACTGAAGCTTTCTTT. This gives the protein CASDRANTEAFF.

The V gene is TRBV7-2, the J gene TRBJ2-5; the match to TRBD2 covers 8 bases. The V and J ends lost 4 bases and 3 bases, in that order; junction bases with no gene match: 4. The CDR3 extends over 14 amino acids. Germline CDR1 and CDR2: SGHTA and FQGNSA. The CDR3 DNA sequence: TGTGCCAGCAGCTCGAGTAGCGGGGAAGAGACCCAGTACTTC. It encodes CASSSSSGEETQYF.

Only a few counts were recorded for this clonotype. V gene TRBV7-2 combines with J gene TRBJ2-3; perhaps TRBD2 as D (6 bases). The ends were cut back, 4 bases at V and 10 bases at J, with 12 bases in the middle. Germline V gene data show CDR1 as SGHTA and CDR2 as FQGNSA. The CDR3 runs 12 residues. Here the CDR3 DNA reads TGTGCCAGCAGCTCCCTGTGGGGGGCGCAGTATTTT. Amino acid sequence: CASSSLWGAQYF.

The chain recombines TRBV12-3 or TRBV12-4 with TRBJ2-5; no firm D call. V was pared by 5 bases and J by 2 bases, with 15 bases between. The CDR3 is 15 residues long. The CDR3 DNA is TGTGCCAGCAGTCCCCTAGGGCAAGCTCAAGAGACCCAGTACTTC. It yields the protein CASSPLGQAQETQYF.

In this sample, this clonotype turned up many times. The rearrangement joins TRBV7-2 to TRBJ2-7; 8 nucleotides line up with TRBD1. With 5 bases clipped from V and 5 bases from J, the junction kept 5 bases outside the gene matches. This CDR3 contains 13 residues. Per germline, CDR1 SGHTA and CDR2 FQGNSA. CDR3 region: CASSPDRDHEQYF. Written as DNA, the CDR3 is TGTGCCAGCAGCCCGGACAGGGACCACGAGCAGTACTTC.

This clonotype was detected many times. The chain has TRBV11-2 and TRBJ2-5; D uncertain. The V gene's germline CDR1 is SGHAT and CDR2 FQNNGV. The CDR3 is made up of 11 amino acids. V was pared by 5 bases and J by 5 bases, with 6 bases between. In nucleotides, the CDR3 is TGTGCCAGCAGCACCCGGGAGACCCAGTACTTC. Protein: CASSTRETQYF.

The genes are TRBV7-9 and TRBJ2-7; 7 bases map to TRBD2. Germline V gene data show CDR1 as SEHNR and CDR2 as FQNEAQ (reference sequence). The CDR3 totals 14 residues. The J segment lost 3 bases and the V segment lost 4 bases, leaving 6 bases of the junction unmatched. This CDR3 is CASSSSGIIYEQYF. The CDR3 DNA reads TGTGCCAGCAGCTCGAGCGGGATAATCTACGAGCAGTACTTC.

This clonotype was seen repeatedly, ten times or more. V usage is TRBV7-2 and J usage is TRBJ2-5, with D perhaps TRBD1 or TRBD2 (6 bases each). The CDR3 sequence is 15 residues long. CDR1 is SGHTA and CDR2 is FQGNSA in the germline V gene. V lost 6 bases, J lost 9 bases, and 23 bases lay in between. The CDR3 DNA reads TGTGCCAGCAGACGTTATCTAGCACCGGGGGCGGCCCAGTACTTC. Protein sequence: CASRRYLAPGAAQYF. The full variable domain, with the rest looked up from reference TRBV7-2 and TRBJ2-5, is GAGVSQSPSNKVTEKGKDVELRCDPISGHTALYWYRQSLGQGLEFLIYFQGNSAPDKSGLPSDRFSAERTGGSVSTLTIQRTQQEDSAVYLCASRRYLAPGAAQYFGPGTRLLVL.